In its sample, the clone carrying this T cell receptor beta chain ranks as medium-sized. Its antigen is still unknown. This beta chain lies outside the target of a library built for alpha chains; its clone size means little. The data are from a study of spatial heterogeneity in lung cancer. The study tagged each TCR cDNA molecule with a unique molecular identifier. TCRdb reprocessed the 5' RACE reads via MiXCR and lists one record per CDR3 protein. In the table there are fewer than 7,000 distinct CDR3 sequences, about 7.6% of which are singletons. Germline lookup yields CDR1 SGHNT and CDR2 YYREEE (reference sequence). V lost 4 bases and J 4 bases, leaving 15 bases between the germline ends. This CDR3 has 14 residues. Time point described: sample taken at primary tumor resection. Whole RNA, which was extracted from tumor, nontumor lung tissue or frozen PBMC, was sequenced without any cell sorting. Study outcomes and limitations: How many expanded intratumoral alpha and beta TCRs were present tracked the tumor mutation count, which was a count of nonsynonymous mutations.

Specimen: lung tumor tissue, collected at surgery. The gene calls are TRBV5-4 and TRBJ2-7; D might be TRBD2 (6 bases). The receptor was derived from a female donor with early-stage non-small cell lung cancer. CDR3 residues: CASSPRDGGYEQYF. The CDR3 DNA is TGTGCCAGCAGCCCGCGGGATGGGGGATACGAGCAGTACTTC.